The clone carrying this T cell receptor beta chain came up a few times. V lost 6 bases and J 6 bases, leaving 15 bases between the germline ends. This CDR3 spans 13 amino acids. Germline V CDR1 and CDR2: SQVTM, ANQGSEA. This record comes from a study of T cell changes during pregnancy in multiple sclerosis. Assay: immunoSEQ multiplex PCR; the TCRdb copy retains only in-frame clones and omits some. The sample lists around 45,000 clones, 85% to 95% occurring once. The sequence was obtained from a female donor with multiple sclerosis, enrolled in a pregnancy study. The chain recombines TRBV29-1 with TRBJ1-5, with unresolved D. The sample in question was CD4+ T cells from peripheral blood mononuclear cells, obtained in the third trimester of pregnancy. The CDR3 DNA sequence: TGCAGCGTCGCGACGGCGGTAGGTCAGCCCCAGCATTTT. Translating gives CSVATAVGQPQHF.